The rows below give T cell receptor beta chains drawn from one sample of a study of blood T cells in healthy people across ages. TCRdb used MiXCR to reprocess the 5' RACE reads, holding one entry per CDR3 protein. This table holds 1.5 million to 2 million distinct CDR3 sequences, almost 35% found once. The sequenced sample was blood. The receptors originated from a young woman in good health. Both conserved end residues are part of each CDR3. A D gene is named only where the DNA matches it firmly. Clone size is shown for a subset of rows, as once, few, many or a class of expanded clone.

j_call clone_size d_call v_call cdr3_nt cdr3_aa
TRBJ2-7 NA NA TRBV10-1 TGCGCCAAAGGGGGGAGGGGACCAAGAAACTACGAGCAGTACTTC CAKGGRGPRNYEQYF
TRBJ1-2 few NA TRBV20-1 TGCAGTGCTAGAAACGGGGTGATTAGTGGCTACACCTTC CSARNGVISGYTF
TRBJ1-2 few NA TRBV20-1 TGCAGTGCTAGTGCCAGGGGAGGTGGCTACACCTTC CSASARGGGYTF
TRBJ2-2 NA NA TRBV7-9 TGTGCCAGCAGCGTAATAGCGACCGGGGAGCTGTTTTTT CASSVIATGELFF
TRBJ2-5 once TRBD2 TRBV28 TGTGCCAGCAGTTCAAGGACTAGCTTACCCCAAGAGACCCAGTACTTC CASSSRTSLPQETQYF
TRBJ1-1 NA NA TRBV5-1 TGCGCCAGCAGCTTGCCTGACCGGATGAACACTGAAGCTTTCTTT CASSLPDRMNTEAFF
TRBJ2-2 NA NA TRBV30 TGTGCCTGGAGTGTAGGCTCCGGGGAGCTGTTTTTT CAWSVGSGELFF
TRBJ2-7 once TRBD2 TRBV3-1 TGTGCCAGCAGCCATGGCGGGGGTCACCTTGAGCAGTACTTC CASSHGGGHLEQYF
TRBJ2-1 NA NA TRBV29-1 TGCAGCTCCGGGGGCAGGGGTCCCTACAATGAGCGGTTCTTC CSSGGRGPYNERFF
TRBJ1-2 NA NA TRBV9 TGTGCCAGCAGCGTAGACGACAGGCTTGGCTACACCTTC CASSVDDRLGYTF
TRBJ2-7 NA NA TRBV9 TGTGCCAGCAGCGTAGGTGGAGATGTATCCTACGAGCAGTACTTC CASSVGGDVSYEQYF
TRBJ2-7 many TRBD2 TRBV28 TGTGCCAGCAGTTCCGGGACTAGCGGGATCTCCTACGAGCAGTACTTC CASSSGTSGISYEQYF
TRBJ1-1 NA NA TRBV7-9 TGTGCCAGCAGCTCGGCCCAGGGCCTGTACACTGAAGCTTTCTTT CASSSAQGLYTEAFF
TRBJ2-3 few NA TRBV7-3 TGTGCCAGCAGCCCAGACAGTAACACAGATACGCAGTATTTT CASSPDSNTDTQYF
TRBJ2-7 NA TRBD1 TRBV14 TGTGCCAGTGCTCGGGACAGGTCCTACGAGCAGTACTTC CASARDRSYEQYF
TRBJ2-5 few NA TRBV7-9 TGTGCCAGCAGCTCCACGAGGCCGGGGGAGACCCAGTACTTC CASSSTRPGETQYF
TRBJ2-6 few NA TRBV6-1 TGTGCCAGCAGTGTTCGGGACACGATCGCTGGGGCCAACGTCCTGACTTTC CASSVRDTIAGANVLTF
TRBJ2-7 few TRBD2 TRBV11-1 TGTGCCAGCAGCTGGACTAGCGAATCCTACGAGCAGTACTTC CASSWTSESYEQYF
TRBJ2-7 few NA TRBV4-2 TGTGCCAGCAGCCCCCAAGGGGATTTCGACGAGCAGTACTTC CASSPQGDFDEQYF
TRBJ2-5 few NA TRBV20-1 TGCAGTGGAACTTTTCAAGAGACCCAGTACTTC CSGTFQETQYF
TRBJ1-2 NA NA TRBV4-1 TGCGCCAGCAGCCAAGTTCTGGGGTATGGCCACACCTTC CASSQVLGYGHTF
TRBJ1-2 few NA TRBV14 TGTGCCAGCAGCCCCGACCGTCAGTATGGCTACACCTTC CASSPDRQYGYTF
TRBJ1-2 NA NA TRBV2 TGTGCCAGCAGTTCGACACTGGATAACTATGGCTACACCTTC CASSSTLDNYGYTF
TRBJ1-5 NA NA TRBV20-1 TGCAGTGCTAGAGATGGTAGGGGCAATCAGCCCCAGCATTTT CSARDGRGNQPQHF
TRBJ1-2 NA TRBD1 TRBV25-1 TGTGCCAGCAGTGATTATACAGGGGGCGCAGGTTCGGGCTACACCTTC CASSDYTGGAGSGYTF
TRBJ2-7 few TRBD2 TRBV15 TGTGCCACCAGCATCCTGACTAGCGGGGGATCCTACGAGCAGTACTTC CATSILTSGGSYEQYF
TRBJ2-5 few TRBD2 TRBV20-1 TGCACCGGACGGGGGGAGGGCCCTCGAGAGACCCAGTACTTC CTGRGEGPRETQYF
TRBJ2-1 NA TRBD1 TRBV25-1 TGTGCCAGCAGTGGACAGGGAGTTAACTACAATGAGCAGTTCTTC CASSGQGVNYNEQFF
TRBJ2-7 few NA TRBV13 TGTGCCAGCAGCTTAACTGCCCTTACAGGGAGTCCAAGTTACGAGCAGTACTTC CASSLTALTGSPSYEQYF
TRBJ1-5 NA NA TRBV6-1 TGTGCCAGCAGTGAAAACAGGTCCAATCAGCCCCAGCATTTT CASSENRSNQPQHF
TRBJ2-5 many TRBD2 TRBV12-3/TRBV12-4 TGTGCCAGCAGTTTAATAGCGGGGGAGACCCAGTACTTC CASSLIAGETQYF
TRBJ2-7 many TRBD2 TRBV4-1 TGCGCCAGTAGACCTAGCGGGGGCGAGCAGTACTTC CASRPSGGEQYF
TRBJ1-1 NA NA TRBV7-9 TGTGCCAGCAGCTTAACCCACAGAATGAACACTGAAGCTTTCTTT CASSLTHRMNTEAFF
TRBJ1-2 few NA TRBV20-1 TGCAGTGGGAGGGCACCCCAGAACTATGGCTACACCTTC CSGRAPQNYGYTF
TRBJ2-2 NA NA TRBV6-5 TGTGCCAGCACCCAGGGGAGTAAGAGGCCCGGGGAGCTGTTTTTT CASTQGSKRPGELFF
TRBJ2-3 NA NA TRBV7-9 TGTGCCAGCACCTTCCCCGAACGCACAGATACGCAGTATTTT CASTFPERTDTQYF
TRBJ2-7 many NA TRBV10-3 TGTGCCGCGACAGAAGGACAGGGAGGGAACGAGCAGTACTTC CAATEGQGGNEQYF